This T cell receptor (beta chain) was observed in a study of blood T cell repertoires in COVID-19. Study information: There were acute and convalescent COVID-19 samples, and they came from the United States, Italy and Spain. Sample material is recorded as cDNA or gDNA derived from T cells, B-cell-depleted T cells, or PBMCs.

CDR1 and CDR2 from the germline V gene are KGHSH and LQKENI. V dropped 1 base and J dropped 5; count of bases not matched to a gene: 6. CDR3 length equals 15 residues. In the study's own analysis: Using reference gene primer amplification, nucleated cell counts were estimated. Assay used: immunoSEQ multiplex PCR; TCRdb lists only in-frame clones, some missing. V, J and clone size reflect that table, while D and trimming were determined from the DNA. This table holds some 96,000 clones, almost 90% found once. This TCR derives from a human donor in a cohort sampled during active COVID-19. The gene calls are TRBV18 and TRBJ1-2; TRBD1 agrees at 8 bases. Sequencing was carried out using peripheral blood. In DNA, the CDR3 is TGTGCCAGCTCACCACAAGGGACAGGAACTTATGGCTACACCTTC. Protein: CASSPQGTGTYGYTF.